These 20 T cell receptor beta chains were all obtained from the same sample, sequenced in a study of glioma-infiltrating T cells after dendritic cell vaccination (dated by TCRdb to the mid-2010s). This specimen's time point label, interpreted: after dendritic cell vaccination, including at tumor progression/relapse. Libraries came from the immunoSEQ multiplex PCR assay. Sourced from immuneACCESS, this table was stored by TCRdb with only in-frame sequences that have V and J called. A share of the clones is absent; for the studies checked, an unresolved V gene accounts for under half, and the remainder has no known explanation. For this sample there are roughly 100,000 clones; nearly 90% appear just once. The leading ten clones occupy 2.5% to 3.5% of the sample. The sequencing used blood, collected after dendritic cell vaccination. These receptors were obtained from a human donor with glioblastoma.

The chain couples TRBV10-3 to TRBJ1-5; D is perhaps TRBD1 (6 bases). CDR1 and CDR2 (germline): ENHRY, SYGVKD. The CDR3 is 15 residues long. With 2 bases removed from V and 0 bases from J, the gap between germline ends came to 8 bases. The CDR3 nucleotides read TGTGCCATCAGTGAGATGGACAGTAGCAATCAGCCCCAGCATTTT. It translates to CAISEMDSSNQPQHF.

The gene calls are TRBV10-1 and TRBJ2-4, with 7 bases aligning to TRBD2. The CDR3 length is 14 residues. Trimming at V came to 3 bases and at J to 6 bases, leaving 5 bases not matched to a gene. In germline, CDR1 is WNHNN, CDR2 SYGVQD (reference sequence). CDR3 sequence reads: CASSEGGEGNIQYF. The CDR3 DNA reads TGCGCCAGCAGTGAAGGAGGGGAGGGAAACATTCAGTACTTC.

The gene calls are TRBV5-4 and TRBJ1-2; tentative D call: TRBD1 (5 bases). Between the trimmed V and J ends, which lost 0 bases and 8 bases, there was a span of 17 bases. The CDR3 has 15 residues. Germline loops: CDR1 SGHNT, CDR2 YYREEE (reference sequence). DNA for the CDR3: TGTGCCAGCAGCTTGGGAGAAACAGGCTCGCTCGGCTACACCTTC. Its translation is CASSLGETGSLGYTF.

This clone was observed a single time. This rearrangement joins TRBV7-9 to TRBJ2-1; 8 bases agree with TRBD2. The V segment lost 5 bases and the J segment 12 bases; nucleotides outside the gene matches: 9. CDR1 and CDR2 (germline): SEHNR, FQNEAQ (reference sequence). This CDR3 comprises 13 residues. This CDR3 reads CASSPTSGPRQFF. CDR3 DNA: TGTGCCAGCAGCCCCACTAGCGGTCCCCGGCAGTTCTTC.

The gene calls are TRBV5-1 and TRBJ1-5; D is possibly TRBD1 (5 bases). V gave up 1 base and J gave up 5 bases, with 7 bases separating them. This CDR3 comprises 13 residues. CDR1 and CDR2 from the germline V gene are SGHRS and YFSETQ. The CDR3 spells CASSLKGDQPQHF. The CDR3 DNA follows: TGCGCCAGCAGCTTGAAAGGGGATCAGCCCCAGCATTTT.

The genes are TRBV7-2 and TRBJ2-3, with TRBD2 matching 8 bases. The length of the CDR3 is 16 residues. With 1 base clipped from V and 6 bases from J, the junction kept 9 bases outside the gene matches. The germline gives CDR1 SGHTA, CDR2 FQGNSA. CDR3 residues: CASSLGLAMARDTQYF. CDR3 bases: TGTGCCAGCAGCTTAGGACTAGCGATGGCACGGGATACGCAGTATTTT.

The chain recombines TRBV14 with TRBJ2-3; possibly TRBD2 for D (6 bases). Trimming left V 1 base short and J 0 bases short, with 11 bases between. Germline V gene sequence: CDR1 SGHDN, CDR2 FVKESK. The CDR3 runs 16 residues. Written as DNA, the CDR3 is TGTGCCAGCAGCCAAGGGGGAGGATTCAGCACAGATACGCAGTATTTT. It translates to CASSQGGGFSTDTQYF.

V is TRBV11-2 and J is TRBJ2-2; D may be TRBD2 (5 bases). V gave up 3 bases and J gave up 2 bases, with 13 bases separating them. The CDR3 runs to 16 residues. The V gene's germline CDR1 is SGHAT and CDR2 FQNNGV. CDR3 nucleotides: TGTGCCAGCAGCTTGTCTTATGGACTTAACACCGGGGAGCTGTTTTTT. The encoded protein is CASSLSYGLNTGELFF.

The rearrangement uses TRBV5-6 and TRBJ1-1; D ambiguous. There are 13 residues in the CDR3. Germline CDR1 reads SGHDT; CDR2 reads YYEEEE. V lost 3 bases to trimming and J lost 1 base, with 7 bases between them. CDR3: CASSSGPNTEAFF. CDR3 nucleotides: TGTGCCAGCAGCTCAGGTCCGAACACTGAAGCTTTCTTT.

The chain joins TRBV30 to TRBJ2-2; D is undetermined. Germline CDR1 GTSNPN, CDR2 SVGIG (reference sequence). V was pared by 4 bases and J by 0 bases, with 9 bases between. This CDR3 spans 14 amino acids. This chain's CDR3 is CAWMRISNTGELFF. The DNA of the CDR3 is TGTGCCTGGATGAGAATCTCGAACACCGGGGAGCTGTTTTTT.

This clone was observed once. The germline gene is not matched at one end of the junction; a read error may be the cause. Here the CDR3 DNA reads TGTGCCAGCAGCCAAGATTGGACAGGGGGCTACAATGAACAGTTCTTC. This codes for CASSQDWTGGYNEQFF. V and J are TRBV4-2 and TRBJ2-1; 11 nucleotides line up with TRBD1. The CDR3 has 16 residues. Germline V gene lookup returns CDR1 LGHNA and CDR2 YNFKEQ.

The chain recombines TRBV9 with TRBJ2-1; tentative D call: TRBD1 (5 bases). Germline CDR1 and CDR2: SGDLS and YYNGEE. Trimming took off 4 bases at V and 8 bases at J, with 22 bases between the two ends. The CDR3 runs 16 residues. DNA for the CDR3: TGTGCCAGCAGCCCCCGTGGAGCAGAAGGGGTCGATGAGCAGTTCTTC. Amino acids: CASSPRGAEGVDEQFF.

The table lists this clone with a count of one. The chain links TRBV29-1 to TRBJ1-1, with D maybe TRBD1 (6 bases). The CDR3 has 13 residues. V was clipped by 6 bases and J by 0 bases, with 11 bases between them. CDR1 and CDR2 (germline): SQVTM, ANQGSEA. CDR3: CSVVPGVNTEAFF. CDR3 DNA sequence: TGCAGCGTCGTCCCAGGGGTGAACACTGAAGCTTTCTTT.

This clone was detected once. As DNA, the CDR3 is TGTGCCAGCAAGCGGGAGTCCCAGGGAGAGCAGTACTTC. This codes for CASKRESQGEQYF. V is TRBV7-6 and J is TRBJ2-7, with 8 bases fitting TRBD2. V lost 7 bases, J lost 7 bases, and 9 bases stayed unmatched. This CDR3 region has 13 residues. Germline V CDR1 and CDR2: SGHVS, FNYEAQ.

V is TRBV5-1 and J is TRBJ2-1, with a weak D call TRBD2 (5 bases). CDR3 length: 15 amino acids. Trimming shortened V by 0 bases and J by 3 bases, and 10 bases separated the two germline ends. Germline V lookup: CDR1 SGHRS, CDR2 YFSETQ. The CDR3 region has the DNA TGCGCCAGCAGCTTGGCGGGGAACCACTACAATGAGCAGTTCTTC. Protein product: CASSLAGNHYNEQFF.

This chain connects TRBV5-6 to TRBJ2-1; 9 bases fit TRBD2. This CDR3 has 15 residues. Trimming cost V 0 bases and J 5 bases; bases outside gene matches: 3. The germline CDR1 and CDR2 sequences are SGHDT and YYEEEE. The CDR3 bases are TGTGCCAGCAGCTTGGATGGGACTAGCCACAATGAGCAGTTCTTC. Amino acids: CASSLDGTSHNEQFF.

This sequence joins TRBV5-1 and TRBJ1-2; 8 bases are a match to TRBD1. V lost 4 bases and J lost 8; bases outside the gene matches: 19. CDR3 length: 17 residues. Germline V lookup: CDR1 SGHRS, CDR2 YFSETQ. CDR3 in DNA: TGCGCCAGCAGCCCCTCGGACAGGGAAAGGCTAACTGCCGGCTACACCTTC. This sequence encodes CASSPSDRERLTAGYTF.

The J gene is TRBJ2-7, the V gene TRBV6-1; TRBD2 matches 10 bases. J was trimmed by 3 bases and V by 8 bases; bases with no gene match: 4. CDR3 length: 13 residues. CDR1 and CDR2 from the germline V gene are MNHNS and SASEGT. CDR3 residues: CASGQRGGYEQYF. CDR3 in DNA: TGTGCCAGCGGGCAGCGGGGGGGCTACGAGCAGTACTTC.

The CDR3 region is CASSLSGGSSYEQYF. In DNA, the CDR3 is TGCGCCAGCAGCTTAAGCGGGGGGAGCTCCTACGAGCAGTACTTC. The chain carries TRBV5-1 and TRBJ2-7; TRBD2 matches at 9 bases. This CDR3 has 15 amino acids. Looked up from germline, CDR1 is SGHRS and CDR2 is YFSETQ. The J segment lost 0 bases and the V segment lost 2 bases, leaving 3 bases of the junction unmatched. The whole variable domain, remainder taken from reference TRBV5-1 and TRBJ2-7, is KAGVTQTPRYLIKTRGQQVTLSCSPISGHRSVSWYQQTPGQGLQFLFEYFSETQRNKGNFPGRFSGRQFSNSRSEMNVSTLELGDSALYLCASSLSGGSSYEQYFGPGTRLTVT.

The V call is TRBV9, the J call TRBJ2-2; 7 bases align to TRBD1. V gave up 4 bases and J gave up 2 bases; unmatched junction bases: 11. Looked up from germline, CDR1 is SGDLS and CDR2 is YYNGEE. This CDR3 spans 17 amino acids. The CDR3 spells CASSLGDSPTNTGELFF. The CDR3 DNA follows: TGTGCCAGCAGCTTGGGGGACAGCCCAACTAACACCGGGGAGCTGTTTTTT. The full variable domain, with the rest looked up from reference TRBV9 and TRBJ2-2, is DSGVTQTPKHLITATGQRVTLRCSPRSGDLSVYWYQQSLDQGLQFLIQYYNGEERAKGNILERFSAQQFPDLHSELNLSSLELGDSALYFCASSLGDSPTNTGELFFGEGSRLTVL.